Listed here are 20 T cell receptor beta chains from one sample, sequenced in a study of cytomegalovirus exposure and HLA in healthy donors. In the PCR, 60 Vbeta and 13 Jbeta primers were used. Assay: immunoSEQ multiplex PCR; the TCRdb copy retains only in-frame clones and omits some. Of approximately 92,000 clones in the sample, roughly 80% were seen once. Sequenced: PBMCs. These receptors all come from a middle-aged man in good health and CMV-seropositive.

V gene TRBV5-6 combines with J gene TRBJ2-3; perhaps TRBD1 as D (7 bases). The CDR3 is 15 amino acids. Germline values: CDR1 SGHDT, CDR2 YYEEEE. Trimming stripped 4 bases from V and 3 bases from J, with 15 bases between. In nucleotides, the CDR3 is TGTGCCAGCAGCCTGCCAGGGGGGCAGACAGATACGCAGTATTTT. Residues: CASSLPGGQTDTQYF.

This chain connects TRBV9 to TRBJ1-3; D remains unclear. This CDR3 is 15 amino acids long. Germline-derived CDR1 and CDR2 are SGDLS and YYNGEE. V was cut by 3 bases and J by 2 bases, with 12 bases left in between. The CDR3 here is CASSGLVKPGNTIYF. The DNA of the CDR3 is TGTGCCAGCAGCGGATTAGTGAAGCCTGGAAACACCATATATTTT.

This sequence joins TRBV6-5 and TRBJ2-1; 10 bases fit TRBD1. Germline values: CDR1 MNHEY, CDR2 SVGAGI. V shed 5 bases, J shed 3 bases, and the junction held 4 bases outside the gene matches. The CDR3 has 15 residues. The CDR3 spells CASSVGQGNYNEQFF. The DNA of the CDR3 is TGTGCCAGCAGTGTGGGACAGGGGAACTACAATGAGCAGTTCTTC.

The genes are TRBV7-2 and TRBJ2-2; 11 bases are shared with TRBD2. V shed 8 bases and J 6 bases; nucleotides not matched to a gene: 5. CDR1 is SGHTA, CDR2 FQGNSA, per germline. The CDR3 has 14 amino acids. Written as DNA, the CDR3 is TGTGCCAGCTTCCCTAGCGGGGGGCCCGGGGAGCTGTTTTTT. Amino acid sequence: CASFPSGGPGELFF.

V gene TRBV6-5 combines with J gene TRBJ2-3; 8 bases fit TRBD2. Trimming cost V 6 bases and J 2 bases; bases outside gene matches: 7. Germline V gene data show CDR1 as MNHEY and CDR2 as SVGAGI. The CDR3 has 15 residues. The CDR3, as DNA: TGTGCCAGCAGCAAAGCGGGGGCGACCACAGATACGCAGTATTTT. Translation: CASSKAGATTDTQYF.

The DNA of the CDR3 is TGTGCCAGCAGCTTCGACAGGGGAATTCAGTACTTC. This codes for CASSFDRGIQYF. The chain combines TRBV5-4 with TRBJ2-4; 8 bases map to TRBD1. The length of the CDR3 is 12 residues. The germline CDR1 and CDR2 sequences are SGHNT and YYREEE (reference sequence). After removal of 2 bases from V and 10 bases from J, the junction contained 2 bases not matched to a gene.

This clone was detected a few times. The gene calls are TRBV7-2 and TRBJ2-7; D gene uncertain. Between the trimmed V and J ends, which lost 3 bases and 5 bases, there was a span of 17 bases. The CDR3 spans 15 residues. The germline gives CDR1 SGHTA, CDR2 FQGNSA. CDR3: CASSFGSQTHNEQYF. The CDR3 DNA reads TGTGCCAGCAGCTTTGGTTCTCAGACTCACAACGAGCAGTACTTC.

The V call is TRBV7-8, the J call TRBJ2-5; D not resolved. The germline gives CDR1 SGHVS, CDR2 FQNEAQ. The CDR3 totals 15 residues. The V end lost 1 base, the J end lost 1 base, and 10 bases lay between the germline ends. The CDR3 nucleotides read TGTGCCAGCAGCTTAGGCGCGGTACCCCAAGAGACCCAGTACTTC. Translating it yields CASSLGAVPQETQYF.

The V and J genes are TRBV29-1 and TRBJ1-3, with D perhaps matching TRBD1 (6 bases). The CDR3 runs to 14 residues. The V end lost 4 bases, the J end lost 0 bases, and 10 bases lay between the germline ends. From germline, CDR1 is SQVTM and CDR2 ANQGSEA. The CDR3 DNA reads as TGCAGCGTTGGAACAGGGAGCTCTGGAAACACCATATATTTT. It encodes CSVGTGSSGNTIYF.

CDR3 bases: TGTGCCAGCAGCTTAGAGTCAGGCTCTGGAAACACCATATATTTT. It encodes CASSLESGSGNTIYF. The chain employs TRBV13 and TRBJ1-3, with D hard to call. V lost 1 base to trimming and J lost 0 bases, with 7 bases between them. CDR1 is PRHDT and CDR2 is FYEKMQ in the germline V gene (reference sequence). The CDR3 is 15 residues long.

This clone was seen a single time. The rearrangement uses TRBV14 and TRBJ2-3; perhaps TRBD2 as D (5 bases). CDR1 and CDR2 (germline): SGHDN, FVKESK. The CDR3 consists of 14 residues. V was pared by 2 bases and J by 2 bases, with 8 bases between. Written as DNA, the CDR3 is TGTGCCAGCAGCCAATGGGAGACCACAGATACGCAGTATTTT. Its protein product is CASSQWETTDTQYF. The whole variable domain, remainder taken from reference TRBV14 and TRBJ2-3, is EAGVTQFPSHSVIEKGQTVTLRCDPISGHDNLYWYRRVMGKEIKFLLHFVKESKQDESGMPNNRFLAERTGGTYSTLKVQPAELEDSGVYFCASSQWETTDTQYFGPGTRLTVL.

This clone was observed a few times. CDR3 in amino acids: CAWGSGGAKTQYF. In DNA, the CDR3 is TGTGCCTGGGGTTCTGGCGGGGCCAAGACCCAGTACTTC. V gene TRBV30 combines with J gene TRBJ2-5, with a possible D match to TRBD2 (6 bases). V lost 5 bases, J lost 6 bases, and 16 bases lay in between. The germline V gene encodes CDR1 GTSNPN and CDR2 SVGIG (reference sequence). CDR3 length: 13 amino acids.

CDR3 loop: CASSPVGQAQETQYF. CDR3 nucleotides: TGTGCCAGCAGCCCCGTGGGGCAGGCGCAAGAGACCCAGTACTTC. The rearrangement joins TRBV9 to TRBJ2-5; perhaps TRBD1 as D (5 bases). With 4 bases removed from V and 2 bases from J, the gap between germline ends came to 15 bases. Germline values: CDR1 SGDLS, CDR2 YYNGEE. There are 15 residues in the CDR3.

V and J are TRBV29-1 and TRBJ2-1; D unclear. The germline V and J ends were trimmed by 3 bases and 4 bases, with 7 bases remaining between them. In germline, CDR1 is SQVTM, CDR2 ANQGSEA. The CDR3 consists of 12 residues. The CDR3, as DNA: TGCAGCGTTGACCGCGGATACAATGAGCAGTTCTTC. It codes for CSVDRGYNEQFF.

The rearrangement uses TRBV29-1 and TRBJ1-1; tentative D call: TRBD1 (6 bases). The V gene's germline CDR1 is SQVTM and CDR2 ANQGSEA. The CDR3 has 15 amino acids. V was shortened by 3 bases and J by 0 bases, with 14 bases between the two germline ends. The CDR3 region is CSVEGQALMNTEAFF. In DNA form, the CDR3 reads TGCAGCGTTGAGGGACAAGCCCTAATGAACACTGAAGCTTTCTTT. The complete variable domain, with remaining parts taken from reference TRBV29-1 and TRBJ1-1, reads SAVISQKPSRDICQRGTSLTIQCQVDSQVTMMFWYRQQPGQSLTLIATANQGSEATYESGFVIDKFPISRPNLTFSTLTVSNMSPEDSSIYLCSVEGQALMNTEAFFGQGTRLTVV.

The chain couples TRBV7-2 to TRBJ1-1; D not certain. The germline gives CDR1 SGHTA, CDR2 FQGNSA. The length of the CDR3 is 13 residues. Trimming took off 5 bases at V and 0 bases at J, with 7 bases between the two ends. The DNA for the CDR3 is TGTGCCAGCAGCCCATTTTTGAACACTGAAGCTTTCTTT. As protein: CASSPFLNTEAFF.

This clone turned up a few times. V usage is TRBV6-5 and J usage is TRBJ2-7; 8 bases line up with TRBD1. CDR1 MNHEY and CDR2 SVGAGI come from the germline V gene. The CDR3 covers 14 residues. Germline trimming cut 7 bases from V and 5 bases from J; bases unmatched to any gene: 10. The CDR3, as DNA: TGTGCCAGCACCCAAGGACAGGGTTTTCACGAGCAGTACTTC. Protein product: CASTQGQGFHEQYF.

The V and J genes are TRBV5-5 and TRBJ1-6, with 9 bases aligning to TRBD1. Germline loops: CDR1 SGHKS, CDR2 YYEKEE (reference sequence). The CDR3 loop spans 16 amino acids. V gave up 0 bases and J gave up 3 bases; unmatched junction bases: 1. The CDR3 spells CASSLGTGVYNSPLHF. The CDR3 coding sequence is TGTGCCAGCAGCTTGGGGACAGGGGTCTATAATTCACCCCTCCACTTT.

The V gene is TRBV27, the J gene TRBJ2-2; D is unclear. Looked up from germline, CDR1 is MNHEY and CDR2 is SMNVEV (reference sequence). Trimming took 2 bases from V and 8 from J, leaving 15 bases between them. The CDR3 extends over 15 amino acids. CDR3 in amino acids: CASSLRQVTAGELFF. Written as DNA, the CDR3 is TGTGCCAGCAGTTTAAGGCAGGTAACTGCTGGGGAGCTGTTTTTT.

This clone was counted once. J is TRBJ2-7 and V is TRBV14; 10 bases map to TRBD2. After removal of 1 base from V and 6 bases from J, the junction contained 3 bases not matched to a gene. CDR3 length equals 14 residues. The germline CDR1 and CDR2 sequences are SGHDN and FVKESK. The CDR3 DNA follows: TGTGCCAGCAGCCAAGCAAGCGGGGGGGGCGAGCAGTACTTC. Residues: CASSQASGGGEQYF.